These 32 T cell receptor beta chains were sequenced from one sample in a study of blood T cell repertoires in COVID-19. Generated by immunoSEQ multiplex PCR, the TCRdb table keeps only in-frame clones and is missing some. The table shows 56,000 or so clones, with 87% occurring only once. The specimen sequenced was peripheral blood. These receptors came from a man aged 50 to 60 with acute or convalescent COVID-19.

J is TRBJ1-6 and V is TRBV3-1 (or the pseudogene TRBV3-2); D remains ambiguous. CDR3 length: 12 amino acids. V shed 1 base and J shed 10 bases, with 5 bases lying between them. Looked up from germline, CDR1 is LGHDT and CDR2 is YNNKEL (reference sequence). The CDR3 DNA is TGTGCCAGCAGCCAAGTGCGATCACCCCTCCACTTT. Protein sequence: CASSQVRSPLHF.

This rearrangement joins TRBV11-2 to TRBJ1-1; D not resolved. CDR3 length: 13 amino acids. V lost 3 bases and J lost 2, with 7 bases in between. CDR1 is SGHAT and CDR2 is FQNNGV in the germline V gene. The DNA of the CDR3 is TGTGCCAGCAGCTTCCGAGAAAACACTGAAGCTTTCTTT. Translation: CASSFRENTEAFF.

V gene TRBV24-1 combines with J gene TRBJ1-2, with TRBD1 matching over 11 bases. The CDR3 length is 16 residues. V dropped 4 bases and J dropped 2; count of bases not matched to a gene: 5. The germline V gene encodes CDR1 KGHDR and CDR2 SFDVKD. CDR3 sequence reads: CATSDRGTGGNYGYTF. CDR3 sequence (DNA): TGTGCCACCAGTGACCGCGGGACAGGGGGAAACTATGGCTACACCTTC.

The chain uses TRBV28 and TRBJ2-1; 10 bases line up with TRBD2. Germline trimming cut 4 bases from V and 5 bases from J; bases unmatched to any gene: 8. This CDR3 is 16 amino acids long. Germline CDR1 MDHEN, CDR2 SYDVKM. DNA of the CDR3: TGTGCCAGCAGTTCCTTACTAGCGGGGCTCCACAATGAGCAGTTCTTC. As protein: CASSSLLAGLHNEQFF. The variable domain in full, completed from reference TRBV28 and TRBJ2-1, reads DVKVTQSSRYLVKRTGEKVFLECVQDMDHENMFWYRQDPGLGLRLIYFSYDVKMKEKGDIPEGYSVSREKKERFSLILESASTNQTSMYLCASSSLLAGLHNEQFFGPGTRLTVL.

The V and J genes are TRBV28 and TRBJ1-2; tentatively, D is TRBD1 (5 bases). The germline V and J ends were trimmed by 7 bases and 7 bases, with 19 bases remaining between them. The CDR3 covers 14 residues. Germline V gene lookup returns CDR1 MDHEN and CDR2 SYDVKM. This CDR3 reads CASIPQGREPGYTF. The CDR3 nucleotides are TGTGCCAGCATCCCCCAGGGAAGAGAACCTGGCTACACCTTC.

This clone was detected only once. The chain recombines TRBV9 with TRBJ1-1, with a possible D match to TRBD1 (6 bases). The length of the CDR3 is 15 residues. The V gene lost 0 bases and the J gene lost 2 bases, with 11 bases spanning the gap. CDR1 and CDR2 (germline): SGDLS, YYNGEE. Here the CDR3 DNA reads TGTGCCAGCAGCGTAGCGGGGACACCCAACACTGAAGCTTTCTTT. Amino acid sequence: CASSVAGTPNTEAFF. Full variable domain (remainder filled in from reference TRBV9 and TRBJ1-1): DSGVTQTPKHLITATGQRVTLRCSPRSGDLSVYWYQQSLDQGLQFLIQYYNGEERAKGNILERFSAQQFPDLHSELNLSSLELGDSALYFCASSVAGTPNTEAFFGQGTRLTVV.

The genes are TRBV7-9 and TRBJ1-1; D not resolved. The CDR3 runs to 13 residues. Germline loops: CDR1 SEHNR, CDR2 FQNEAQ (reference sequence). Trimming left V 4 bases short and J 8 bases short, with 14 bases between. The CDR3 here is CASSSSYAPEAFF. DNA of the CDR3: TGTGCCAGCAGCTCGAGCTACGCCCCAGAAGCTTTCTTT.

This chain links TRBV5-1 with TRBJ2-7; 7 nucleotides line up with TRBD1. The CDR3 is made up of 15 amino acids. V trimming: 2 bases; J trimming: 2 bases; junction bases outside the gene matches: 7. Germline assignment: CDR1 SGHRS and CDR2 YFSETQ. CDR3 DNA sequence: TGCGCCAGCAGCTTACCCGGGACAGCGACCTACGAGCAGTACTTC. Its protein product is CASSLPGTATYEQYF.

V gene TRBV5-4 combines with J gene TRBJ1-5, with 7 bases identical to TRBD1. The CDR3 length is 15 residues. The V gene's germline CDR1 is SGHNT and CDR2 YYREEE (reference sequence). J gave up 3 bases and V 3 bases, and 6 bases lay outside the gene matches. The CDR3 DNA reads TGTGCCAGCAGCTCGATGGGACAGATCAATCAGCCCCAGCATTTT. Its translation is CASSSMGQINQPQHF. The full variable domain, with the rest looked up from reference TRBV5-4 and TRBJ1-5, is ETGVTQSPTHLIKTRGQQVTLRCSSQSGHNTVSWYQQALGQGPQFIFQYYREEENGRGNFPPRFSGLQFPNYSSELNVNALELDDSALYLCASSSMGQINQPQHFGDGTRLSIL.

V is TRBV6-5 and J is TRBJ2-7; perhaps TRBD1 as D (5 bases). Germline-derived CDR1 and CDR2 are MNHEY and SVGAGI. V lost 5 bases and J lost 4, with 12 bases in between. This CDR3 region has 13 residues. The CDR3 DNA reads TGTGCCAGCAGTCGACAGAATGGATACGAGCAGTACTTC. It encodes CASSRQNGYEQYF.

The chain uses TRBV4-1 and TRBJ2-7; D unclear. This CDR3 contains 15 residues. The V end lost 0 bases, the J end lost 0 bases, and 9 bases lay between the germline ends. Germline V gives CDR1 MGHRA, CDR2 YSYEKL. For the CDR3, the DNA is TGCGCCAGCAGCCAAGATCCCCCGAGCTCCTACGAGCAGTACTTC. Protein: CASSQDPPSSYEQYF.

The genes are TRBV11-2 and TRBJ2-2; D perhaps matches TRBD1 (6 bases). The CDR3 totals 14 residues. The V and J ends lost 2 bases and 4 bases respectively, with 8 bases between them. The V gene's germline CDR1 is SGHAT and CDR2 FQNNGV. CDR3 in amino acids: CASSLIGGTGELFF. The CDR3 DNA follows: TGTGCCAGCAGCTTAATAGGGGGCACCGGGGAGCTGTTTTTT.

V and J are TRBV2 and TRBJ2-1; no firm D call. The germline gives CDR1 SNHLY, CDR2 FYNNEI. The germline V and J ends were trimmed by 10 bases and 6 bases, with 7 bases remaining between them. The CDR3 is 10 residues long. This CDR3 is CATSSNEQFF. The DNA for the CDR3 is TGTGCCACTTCTAGCAATGAGCAGTTCTTC.

The gene calls are TRBV5-6 and TRBJ2-2, with D perhaps TRBD2 (5 bases). V was shortened by 5 bases and J by 4 bases, with 9 bases between the two germline ends. The CDR3 totals 13 residues. Germline CDR1 is SGHDT and CDR2 is YYEEEE. The CDR3 coding sequence is TGTGCCAGCAGACTAGAGACCACCGGGGAGCTGTTTTTT. This gives the protein CASRLETTGELFF.

The CDR3: CASSAAGGPNTGELFF. The CDR3 DNA reads as TGTGCCAGCAGCGCAGCGGGAGGGCCGAACACCGGGGAGCTGTTTTTT. V and J are TRBV9 and TRBJ2-2; 10 bases are a match to TRBD2. V lost 3 bases to trimming and J lost 0 bases; unmatched junction nucleotides: 2. Germline assignment: CDR1 SGDLS and CDR2 YYNGEE. CDR3 length: 16 residues.

This clone was found a few times. J is TRBJ1-5 and V is TRBV24-1; no clear D gene. CDR3 length: 15 amino acids. Trimming cost V 2 bases and J 3 bases, with 10 bases left between them. Germline V gene data show CDR1 as KGHDR and CDR2 as SFDVKD. CDR3 nucleotide sequence: TGTGCCACCAGTGATTCGGCGGTAATCAATCAGCCCCAGCATTTT. This encodes CATSDSAVINQPQHF.

V is TRBV3-1 (or the pseudogene TRBV3-2) and J is TRBJ2-5; D perhaps matches TRBD1 (5 bases). There are 14 residues in the CDR3. V gave up 1 base and J gave up 4 bases, with 10 bases separating them. Germline CDR1 is LGHDT and CDR2 is YNNKEL (reference sequence). CDR3 sequence reads: CASSQAIGVETQYF. The CDR3 bases are TGTGCCAGCAGCCAAGCGATAGGGGTAGAGACCCAGTACTTC.

The chain employs TRBV6-2 or TRBV6-3 and TRBJ2-1, with TRBD2 identical over 7 bases. V lost 4 bases and J lost 7; bases outside the gene matches: 22. Germline V gene sequence: CDR1 MNHEY, CDR2 SVGEGT. This CDR3 comprises 19 residues. This CDR3 is CASSSSPIRSGSAQNEQFF. The CDR3 coding sequence is TGTGCCAGCAGTTCGTCCCCTATACGTAGCGGGTCCGCCCAAAATGAGCAGTTCTTC.

This chain's CDR3 is CASYPGGRGRTGELFF. The DNA of the CDR3 is TGTGCCAGTTACCCCGGCGGGAGGGGTCGGACCGGGGAGCTGTTTTTT. The chain uses TRBV19 and TRBJ2-2, with 9 bases lining up with TRBD2. V lost 8 bases and J lost 5; bases outside the gene matches: 12. The germline CDR1 and CDR2 sequences are LNHDA and SQIVND (reference sequence). The CDR3 contains 16 residues.

This rearrangement joins TRBV27 to TRBJ1-5, with 8 nucleotides matching TRBD1. Germline CDR1 reads MNHEY; CDR2 reads SMNVEV (reference sequence). The CDR3 totals 17 residues. V was pared by 5 bases and J by 0 bases, with 9 bases of the junction left unmatched. Here the CDR3 DNA reads TGTGCCAGCAGTATTGGCGGGACAGGCATTAGCAATCAGCCCCAGCATTTT. It yields the protein CASSIGGTGISNQPQHF.

The chain links TRBV6-5 to TRBJ1-3, with TRBD1 matching 7 bases. From germline, CDR1 is MNHEY and CDR2 SVGAGI. This CDR3 is 15 amino acids long. Trimming removed 2 bases from V and 7 bases from J; junction bases left unmatched: 8. CDR3 nucleotide sequence: TGTGCCAGCAGTTACAGACAGGGTAATACGAACACCATATATTTT. It encodes CASSYRQGNTNTIYF.

The rearrangement uses TRBV7-3 and TRBJ2-3, with D unclear. The germline V gene encodes CDR1 SGHTA and CDR2 FQGTGA. V lost 5 bases, J lost 3 bases, and 21 bases lay in between. The CDR3 has 17 amino acids. The CDR3 nucleotides read TGTGCCAGCAGCCCGACTTCGGGTATTCCCGGAACAGATACGCAGTATTTT. Its translation: CASSPTSGIPGTDTQYF.

The chain couples TRBV12-3 or TRBV12-4 to TRBJ1-2, with D tentatively TRBD1 (5 bases). The CDR3 runs to 13 residues. V was pared by 7 bases and J by 7 bases, with 16 bases between. The CDR3 loop reads CASTLGQNFGYTF. The CDR3, as DNA: TGTGCCAGCACTCTGGGGCAGAATTTTGGCTACACCTTC.

This clone was detected once. This rearrangement joins TRBV10-3 to TRBJ2-5, with a tentative D call TRBD1 (6 bases). The CDR3 loop spans 14 amino acids. Germline CDR1 and CDR2: ENHRY and SYGVKD. Deletions cut 4 bases from V and 0 bases from J, with 9 bases between. This CDR3 reads CAISGQGYQETQYF. The CDR3 nucleotides are TGTGCCATCAGTGGGCAGGGGTACCAAGAGACCCAGTACTTC.

The chain has TRBV6-5 and TRBJ1-1; 7 bases are shared with TRBD1. This CDR3 has 12 residues. Germline loops: CDR1 MNHEY, CDR2 SVGAGI. V lost 9 bases and J lost 1; bases outside the gene matches: 2. The CDR3 here is CASRQGNTEAFF. The CDR3 DNA reads TGTGCCAGTAGACAGGGGAACACTGAAGCTTTCTTT.

This clone has just a few counts. As DNA, the CDR3 is TGTGCTAGTGGTTGGGACAGTTTAGGGCCCCAGCATTTT. Amino acid sequence: CASGWDSLGPQHF. V and J are TRBV12-5 and TRBJ1-5, with 7 bases matching TRBD1. The germline CDR1 and CDR2 sequences are LGHNT and FRNRAP. The CDR3 is made up of 13 amino acids. V lost 4 bases to trimming and J lost 9 bases; unmatched junction nucleotides: 6. Full variable domain (remainder filled in from reference TRBV12-5 and TRBJ1-5): DARVTQTPRHKVTEMGQEVTMRCQPILGHNTVFWYRQTMMQGLELLAYFRNRAPLDDSGMPKDRFSAEMPDATLATLKIQPSEPRDSAVYFCASGWDSLGPQHFGDGTRLSIL.

V gene TRBV13 combines with J gene TRBJ1-1, with 8 bases fitting TRBD1. Germline V CDR1 and CDR2: PRHDT, FYEKMQ (reference sequence). The V segment lost 4 bases and the J segment 1 base; nucleotides outside the gene matches: 17. This CDR3 is 19 amino acids long. The CDR3 region has the DNA TGTGCCAGCAGCTCCCGCCGGCCCGTAGTCGGGACAGGGAACACTGAAGCTTTCTTT. This gives the protein CASSSRRPVVGTGNTEAFF.

The rearrangement joins TRBV7-6 to TRBJ1-6; D is uncertain. CDR1 SGHVS and CDR2 FNYEAQ come from the germline V gene. Trimming took 1 base from V and 7 from J, leaving 8 bases between them. This CDR3 is 14 amino acids long. The CDR3 region has the DNA TGTGCCAGCAGCTTAGTACAGCTAAATTCACCCCTCCACTTT. Protein sequence: CASSLVQLNSPLHF.

This clone was observed a single time. The chain links TRBV5-1 to TRBJ2-1; 12 nucleotides line up with TRBD1. CDR3 size: 16 residues. V trimming: 0 bases; J trimming: 9 bases; junction bases outside the gene matches: 7. From germline, CDR1 is SGHRS and CDR2 YFSETQ. CDR3 sequence (DNA): TGCGCCAGCAGCTTGGGCGGGGGACAGGGGGCTGGTGAGCAGTTCTTC. It codes for CASSLGGGQGAGEQFF.

This rearrangement joins TRBV15 to TRBJ2-5; D perhaps matches TRBD1 (6 bases). The CDR3 consists of 14 residues. The germline CDR1 and CDR2 sequences are LNHNV and YYDKDF (reference sequence). V gave up 3 bases and J gave up 2 bases, with 10 bases separating them. CDR3 DNA sequence: TGTGCCACCAGCAGTAGGCAGGGGCAAGAGACCCAGTACTTC. As protein: CATSSRQGQETQYF.

The chain links TRBV28 to TRBJ2-7; TRBD2 is a possible D gene (6 bases). Trimming stripped 5 bases from V and 9 bases from J, with 11 bases between. The CDR3 has 11 residues. Germline CDR1 MDHEN, CDR2 SYDVKM. The CDR3 coding sequence is TGTGCCAGCAGTATGGACTACCGGCAGTACTTC. Its protein product is CASSMDYRQYF.

The chain uses TRBV5-1 and TRBJ2-1; TRBD2 matches at 12 bases. Germline values: CDR1 SGHRS, CDR2 YFSETQ. The CDR3 length is 15 residues. Trimming at V came to 1 base and at J to 6 bases, leaving 2 bases not matched to a gene. The CDR3 DNA is TGCGCCAGCAGCTTGAAACTAGCGGGAGGCAATGAGCAGTTCTTC. Translating gives CASSLKLAGGNEQFF.